This T cell receptor (beta chain) derives from a study of regulatory T cells in long-lasting Graves disease. Turning to the study itself: A definition of persistent Graves' disease required over 5 years of antithyroid drugs plus positive TSH receptor antibodies. General study findings and limits: The persistent group shared 2,741 public clonotypes, more than the approximately 930 shared by new patients. Peripheral blood alone, not thyroid tissue, underwent study.

This clonotype was counted at least ten times. Antigen unknown. The CDR3 is made up of 15 amino acids. CDR1 and CDR2 (germline): SEHNR, FQNEAQ (reference sequence). V lost 0 bases and J lost 4, with 12 bases in between. HTBI primers from iRepertoire and Arm-PCR of CDR3 regions yielded the TCR beta libraries. Per the authors' pipeline: The samples included approximately 60 TRBV and about 13 TRBJ segments. TCRdb fed the multiplex PCR reads into MiXCR, producing one record per CDR3 protein. TCRdb, not the original authors, processed these V and J calls. Among around 450,000 distinct CDR3 sequences, approximately 21% were seen once, and the ten largest hold 6.5% to 9%. As to time point: persistent/refractory GD, antithyroid drugs over 5 years with positive TRAb. RNA extracted from PBMCs served as the sequencing template.

Sequencing used peripheral blood mononuclear cells (PBMCs), obtained when the disease was refractory, from a patient treated with antithyroid drugs. The sequence derives from a female donor with Graves disease. The rearrangement joins TRBV7-9 to TRBJ1-2; D unclear. The CDR3, as DNA: TGTGCCAGCAGCTTAGCGATGGCTGGGATCTATGGCTACACCTTC. As protein: CASSLAMAGIYGYTF.